There are many counts of the clone carrying this T cell receptor (beta chain). Unique molecular identifiers were built into the TCRbeta library. MiXCR, run by TCRdb on the PCR reads, gives a single entry per CDR3 protein. The sample has roughly 610,000 distinct CDR3 sequences; roughly 10% are singletons. The data originate from a study of T-cell reconstitution after alpha-beta-depleted transplantation in children. From germline, CDR1 is MNHNS and CDR2 SASEGT. The CDR3 runs to 13 residues. V shed 5 bases and J shed 0 bases, with 8 bases lying between them. V usage is TRBV6-1 and J usage is TRBJ2-7; the D is unclear. This specimen consisted of PBMCs from the stem cell graft donor, obtained from the stem cell graft. The clonotype originates from a human donor who donated a stem cell graft to a child with acute myeloid leukemia. The CDR3 sequence is CASSPLLSYEQYF. In DNA form, the CDR3 reads TGTGCCAGCAGTCCCCTTCTCTCCTACGAGCAGTACTTC.